This TCR beta chain comes out of a study of shared clonotypes between healthy human individuals. In the sorted-subset replicate PCRs, about 200 ng DNA, roughly 30,000 T cell genomes, was used. Clones were sequenced by immunoSEQ multiplex PCR, and TCRdb holds only the in-frame ones, with some missing. The data show some 1,100,000 clones, with around 82% seen just once and 0.5% to 0.6% held by the top ten. From germline, CDR1 is SGHVS and CDR2 FQNEAQ. The CDR3 is 17 residues long. Trimming cost V 5 bases and J 3 bases, with 23 bases left between them. This clonotype was sampled from a man between 18 and 35 years old in good health. Some clones in this sample may be carry-over from other donors' samples. Sequencing was performed on memory CD4+ T cells from PBMCs. As to subset: CD45RA-negative fraction. V usage is TRBV7-8 and J usage is TRBJ2-7, with D perhaps matching TRBD2 (6 bases). CDR3 nucleotides: TGTGCCAGCAGCCAGACCTTGGAGGGACTCCTATACTACGAGCAGTACTTC. Its translation: CASSQTLEGLLYYEQYF.